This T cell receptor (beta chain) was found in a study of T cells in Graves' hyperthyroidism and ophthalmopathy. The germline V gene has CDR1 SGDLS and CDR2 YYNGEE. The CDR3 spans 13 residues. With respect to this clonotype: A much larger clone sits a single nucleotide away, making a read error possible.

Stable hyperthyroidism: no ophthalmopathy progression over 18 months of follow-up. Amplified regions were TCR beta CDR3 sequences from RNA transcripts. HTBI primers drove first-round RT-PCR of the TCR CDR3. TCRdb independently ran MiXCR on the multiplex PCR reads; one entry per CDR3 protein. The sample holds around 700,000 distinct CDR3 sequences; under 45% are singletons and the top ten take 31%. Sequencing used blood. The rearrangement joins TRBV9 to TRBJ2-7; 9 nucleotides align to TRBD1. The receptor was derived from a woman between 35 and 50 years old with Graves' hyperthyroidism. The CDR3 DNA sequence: TGTGCCAGCAGCAAAGGACAGGGGTACGAGCAGTGCTTC. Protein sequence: CASSKGQGYEQCF.